This is a list of T cell receptor beta chains from one sample in a study of T cells in Graves' hyperthyroidism and ophthalmopathy. In TCRdb, the multiplex PCR reads were re-called with MiXCR into one record per CDR3 protein. In the table there are around 380,000 distinct CDR3 sequences, roughly 12% of which are singletons. The sequenced sample was blood. All receptors derive from a man aged 30 to 39 with Graves' hyperthyroidism that later progressed to Graves' ophthalmopathy. CDR3s include the opening cysteine and the closing phenylalanine or tryptophan. The D gene is left open where the match is weak. Size is omitted from some rows. Given values are once, few, many or a class for expanded clones.

v_call	d_call	clone_size	j_call	cdr3_nt	cdr3_aa
TRBV6-1	TRBD2	.	TRBJ2-2	TGTGCCAGCAGTGAAGCGCTTCTAAGCGGGGGGCACCTACCGAACACCGGGGAGCTGTTTTTT	CASSEALLSGGHLPNTGELFF
TRBV11-2	TRBD1	many	TRBJ2-5	TGTGCCAGCAGCTTATCGACAGGGTTGGGGCAAGAGACCCAGTACTTC	CASSLSTGLGQETQYF
TRBV30	.	many	TRBJ1-3	TGTGCCTGGCGAGCGGGACACTCTGGAAACACCATATATTTT	CAWRAGHSGNTIYF
TRBV12-3/TRBV12-4	.	many	TRBJ2-7	TGTGCCAGCAGTTTAGTTTTAGCCGAGCAGTACTTC	CASSLVLAEQYF
TRBV27	.	many	TRBJ2-3	TGTGCCAGCAGTTTAGAGGGGGTCCGCACAGATACGCAGTATTTT	CASSLEGVRTDTQYF
TRBV12-3/TRBV12-4	TRBD1	few	TRBJ1-5	TGTGCCAGCAGTTCCCGACAGGGCTTGAATCAGCCCCAGCATTTT	CASSSRQGLNQPQHF
TRBV10-2	TRBD1	.	TRBJ2-4	TGCGCCAGCAGCTCGGGGGACAGGGCAGAAAACATTCAGTACTTC	CASSSGDRAENIQYF
TRBV6-1	.	many	TRBJ2-7	TGTGCCAGCAGCCCCGTCTTTCGGGGGACGTACGAGCAGTACTTC	CASSPVFRGTYEQYF
TRBV11-3	TRBD1	many	TRBJ1-1	TGTGCCAGCAGCAACCGGGACAGGGGTTTCAGTGAAGCTTTCTTT	CASSNRDRGFSEAFF
TRBV20-1	.	many	TRBJ2-1	TGCAGTGCTAGATCCGGAGGCCACTACAATGAGCAGTTCTTC	CSARSGGHYNEQFF
TRBV4-1	.	.	TRBJ1-2	TGCGCCAGCAGCCAAGGGGACTTCGGGATCGGCTACACCTTC	CASSQGDFGIGYTF